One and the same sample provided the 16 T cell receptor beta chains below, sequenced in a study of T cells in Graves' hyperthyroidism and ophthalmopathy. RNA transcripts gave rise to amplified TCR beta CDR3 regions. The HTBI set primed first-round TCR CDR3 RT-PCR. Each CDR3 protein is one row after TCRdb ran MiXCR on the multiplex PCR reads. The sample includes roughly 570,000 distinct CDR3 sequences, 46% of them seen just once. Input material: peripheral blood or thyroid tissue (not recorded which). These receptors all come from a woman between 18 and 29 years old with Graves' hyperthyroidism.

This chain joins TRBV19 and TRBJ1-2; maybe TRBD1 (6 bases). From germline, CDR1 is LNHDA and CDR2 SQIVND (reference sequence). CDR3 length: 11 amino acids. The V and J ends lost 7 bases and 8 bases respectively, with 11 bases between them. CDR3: CASNRGTGYTF. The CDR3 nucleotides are TGTGCCAGTAACCGCGGGACAGGCTACACCTTC.

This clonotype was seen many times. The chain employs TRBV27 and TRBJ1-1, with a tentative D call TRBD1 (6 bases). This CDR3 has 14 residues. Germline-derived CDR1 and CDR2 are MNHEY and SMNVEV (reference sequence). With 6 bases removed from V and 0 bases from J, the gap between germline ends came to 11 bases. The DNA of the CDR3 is TGTGCCAGCAGGTTTACAGGGATGAACACTGAAGCTTTCTTT. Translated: CASRFTGMNTEAFF.

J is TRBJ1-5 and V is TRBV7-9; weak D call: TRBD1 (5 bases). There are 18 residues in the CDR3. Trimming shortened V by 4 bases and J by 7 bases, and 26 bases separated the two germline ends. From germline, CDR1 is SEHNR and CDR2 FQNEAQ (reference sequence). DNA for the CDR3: TGTGCCAGCAGCTCCGTTGGGGGGTTATGGGACGACGGCCAGCCCCAGCATTTT. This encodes CASSSVGGLWDDGQPQHF.

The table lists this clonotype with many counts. The DNA for the CDR3 is TGTGCCAGCTCAGAGGAGGGGTGGGGGTTTGGCTACACCTTC. Its protein is CASSEEGWGFGYTF. This chain joins TRBV25-1 and TRBJ1-2, with TRBD1 as a possible D gene (5 bases). Germline CDR1 reads MGHDK; CDR2 reads SYGVNS. This CDR3 has 14 amino acids. Trimming pared 8 bases from V and 7 bases from J, leaving 20 bases between.

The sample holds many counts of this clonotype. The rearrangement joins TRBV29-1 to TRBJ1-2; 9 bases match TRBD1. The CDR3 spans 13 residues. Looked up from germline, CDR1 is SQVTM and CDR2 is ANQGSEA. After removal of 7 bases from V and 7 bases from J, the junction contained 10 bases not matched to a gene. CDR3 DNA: TGCAGCGCCCTGGACAGGGGAGGATCTGGCTACACCTTC. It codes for CSALDRGGSGYTF. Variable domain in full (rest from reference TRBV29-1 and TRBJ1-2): SAVISQKPSRDICQRGTSLTIQCQVDSQVTMMFWYRQQPGQSLTLIATANQGSEATYESGFVIDKFPISRPNLTFSTLTVSNMSPEDSSIYLCSALDRGGSGYTFGSGTRLTVV.

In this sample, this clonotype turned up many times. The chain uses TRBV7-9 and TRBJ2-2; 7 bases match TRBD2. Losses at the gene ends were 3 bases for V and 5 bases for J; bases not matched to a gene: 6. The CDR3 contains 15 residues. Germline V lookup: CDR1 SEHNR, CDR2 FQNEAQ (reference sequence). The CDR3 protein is CASSLGAGSTGELFF. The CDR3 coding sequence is TGTGCCAGCAGCTTGGGAGCGGGAAGTACCGGGGAGCTGTTTTTT.

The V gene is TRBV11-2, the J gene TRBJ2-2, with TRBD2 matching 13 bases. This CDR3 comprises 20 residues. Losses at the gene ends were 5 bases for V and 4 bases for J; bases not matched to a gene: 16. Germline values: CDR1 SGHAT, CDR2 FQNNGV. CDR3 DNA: TGTGCCAGCAGCCACCGGTTGGGACTAGCGGGGACTCGGACCACCGGGGAGCTGTTTTTT. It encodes CASSHRLGLAGTRTTGELFF.

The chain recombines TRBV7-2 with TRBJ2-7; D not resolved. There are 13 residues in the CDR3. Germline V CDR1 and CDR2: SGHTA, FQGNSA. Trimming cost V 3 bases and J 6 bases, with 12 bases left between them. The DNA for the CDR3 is TGTGCCAGCAGCTTCCCGGAAGAAACCGAGCAGTACTTC. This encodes CASSFPEETEQYF.

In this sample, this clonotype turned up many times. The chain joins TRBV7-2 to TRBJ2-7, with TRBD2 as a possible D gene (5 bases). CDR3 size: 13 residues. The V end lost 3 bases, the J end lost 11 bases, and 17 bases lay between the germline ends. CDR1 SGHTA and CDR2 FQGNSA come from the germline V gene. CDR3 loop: CASSFSGGPRKYF. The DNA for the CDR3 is TGTGCCAGCAGCTTTAGTGGAGGACCACGGAAGTACTTC.

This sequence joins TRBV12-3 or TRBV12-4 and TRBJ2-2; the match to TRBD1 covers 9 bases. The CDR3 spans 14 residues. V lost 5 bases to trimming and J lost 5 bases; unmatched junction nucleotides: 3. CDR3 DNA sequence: TGTGCCAGCAGTACGGACAGGGGAACCGGGGAGCTGTTTTTT. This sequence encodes CASSTDRGTGELFF.

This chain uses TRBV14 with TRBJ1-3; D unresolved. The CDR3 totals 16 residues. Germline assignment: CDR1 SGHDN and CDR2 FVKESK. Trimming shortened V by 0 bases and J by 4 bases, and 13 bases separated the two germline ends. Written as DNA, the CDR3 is TGTGCCAGCAGCCAAGACTTCCGGGGTCGAGGAAACACCATATATTTT. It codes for CASSQDFRGRGNTIYF. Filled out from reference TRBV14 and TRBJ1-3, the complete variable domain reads EAGVTQFPSHSVIEKGQTVTLRCDPISGHDNLYWYRRVMGKEIKFLLHFVKESKQDESGMPNNRFLAERTGGTYSTLKVQPAELEDSGVYFCASSQDFRGRGNTIYFGEGSWLTVV.

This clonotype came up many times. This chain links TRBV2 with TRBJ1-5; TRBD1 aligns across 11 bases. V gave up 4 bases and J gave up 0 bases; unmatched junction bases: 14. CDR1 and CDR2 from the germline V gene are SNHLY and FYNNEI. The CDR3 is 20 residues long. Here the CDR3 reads CASSVLQDRGRLYSNQPQHF. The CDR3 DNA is TGTGCCAGCAGTGTCCTTCAGGACAGGGGGCGACTCTATAGCAATCAGCCCCAGCATTTT. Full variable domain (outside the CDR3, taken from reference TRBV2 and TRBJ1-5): EPEVTQTPSHQVTQMGQEVILRCVPISNHLYFYWYRQILGQKVEFLVSFYNNEISEKSEIFDDQFSVERPDGSNFTLKIRSTKLEDSAMYFCASSVLQDRGRLYSNQPQHFGDGTRLSIL.

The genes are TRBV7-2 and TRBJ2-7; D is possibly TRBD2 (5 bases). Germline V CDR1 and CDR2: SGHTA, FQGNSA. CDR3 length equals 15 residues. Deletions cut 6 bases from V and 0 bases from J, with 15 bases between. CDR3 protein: CASSSERASSYEQYF. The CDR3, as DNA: TGTGCCAGCAGTTCGGAGAGGGCGAGCTCCTACGAGCAGTACTTC.

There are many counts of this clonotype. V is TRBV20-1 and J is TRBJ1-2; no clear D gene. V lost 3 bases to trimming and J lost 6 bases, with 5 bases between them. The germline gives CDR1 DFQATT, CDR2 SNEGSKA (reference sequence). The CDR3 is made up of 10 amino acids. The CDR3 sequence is CSASGHGYTF. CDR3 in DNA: TGCAGTGCTAGTGGGCATGGCTACACCTTC.

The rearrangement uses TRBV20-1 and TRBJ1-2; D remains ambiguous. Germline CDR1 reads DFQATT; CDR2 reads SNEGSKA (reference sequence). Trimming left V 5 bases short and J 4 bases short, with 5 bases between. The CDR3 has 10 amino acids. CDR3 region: CSAGVYGYTF. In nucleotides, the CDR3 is TGCAGTGCTGGGGTCTATGGCTACACCTTC.

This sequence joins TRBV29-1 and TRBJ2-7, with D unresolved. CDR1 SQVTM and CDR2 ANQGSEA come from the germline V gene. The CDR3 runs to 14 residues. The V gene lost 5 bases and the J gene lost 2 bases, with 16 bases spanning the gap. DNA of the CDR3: TGCAGCGTTAGTGGTGGCGTGGATACCTACGAGCAGTACTTC. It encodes CSVSGGVDTYEQYF.